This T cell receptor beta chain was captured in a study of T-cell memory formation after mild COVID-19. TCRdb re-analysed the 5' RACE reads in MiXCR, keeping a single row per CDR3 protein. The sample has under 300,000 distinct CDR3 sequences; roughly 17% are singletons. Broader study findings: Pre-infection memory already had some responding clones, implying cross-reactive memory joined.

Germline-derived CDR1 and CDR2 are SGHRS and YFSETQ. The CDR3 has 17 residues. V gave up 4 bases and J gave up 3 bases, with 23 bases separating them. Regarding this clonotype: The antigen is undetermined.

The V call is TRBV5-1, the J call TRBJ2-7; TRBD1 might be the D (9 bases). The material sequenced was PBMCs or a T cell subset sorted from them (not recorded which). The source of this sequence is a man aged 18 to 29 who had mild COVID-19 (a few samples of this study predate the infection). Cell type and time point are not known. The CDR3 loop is CASSPGGTGSFGYEQYF. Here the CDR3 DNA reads TGCGCCAGCAGCCCGGGGGGGACAGGGAGCTTCGGCTACGAGCAGTACTTC.